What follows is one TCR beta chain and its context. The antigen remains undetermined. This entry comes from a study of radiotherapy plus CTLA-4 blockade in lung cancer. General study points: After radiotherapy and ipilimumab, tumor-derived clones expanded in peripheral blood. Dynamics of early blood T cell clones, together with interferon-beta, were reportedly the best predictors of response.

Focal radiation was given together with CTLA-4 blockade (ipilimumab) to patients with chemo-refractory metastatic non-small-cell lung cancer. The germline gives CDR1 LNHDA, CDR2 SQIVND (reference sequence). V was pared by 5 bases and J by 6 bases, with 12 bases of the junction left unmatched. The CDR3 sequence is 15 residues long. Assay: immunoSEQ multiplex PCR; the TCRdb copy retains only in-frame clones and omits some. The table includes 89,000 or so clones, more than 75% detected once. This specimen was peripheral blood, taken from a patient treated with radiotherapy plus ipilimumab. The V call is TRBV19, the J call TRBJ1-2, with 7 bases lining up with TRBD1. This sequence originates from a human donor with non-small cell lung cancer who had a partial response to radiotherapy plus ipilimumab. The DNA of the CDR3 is TGTGCCAGTAGTTCCCTCCAGGGGGGCGCTGATGGCTACACCTTC. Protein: CASSSLQGGADGYTF.